The 5 T cell receptor beta chains in this list originate from one sample, sequenced in a study of cytomegalovirus exposure and HLA in healthy donors. The study ran its PCR with 60 Vbeta and 13 Jbeta primers. Assay used: immunoSEQ multiplex PCR; TCRdb lists only in-frame clones, some missing. This table holds more than 150,000 clones, 75% to 90% found once. Source material: PBMCs. The receptors here all came from a woman in her forties or fifties in good health and CMV-seropositive.

V gene TRBV7-3 combines with J gene TRBJ2-2, with 8 bases fitting TRBD2. J was trimmed by 1 base and V by 8 bases; bases with no gene match: 3. Per the germline V gene, CDR1 is SGHTA and CDR2 is FQGTGA. CDR3 length: 14 residues. CDR3 amino acids: CASREGMNTGELFF. For the CDR3, the DNA is TGTGCCAGCCGGGAGGGGATGAACACCGGGGAGCTGTTTTTT.

The chain combines TRBV7-3 with TRBJ2-3, with D perhaps matching TRBD2 (5 bases). Per the germline V gene, CDR1 is SGHTA and CDR2 is FQGTGA. Between the trimmed V and J ends, which lost 5 bases and 8 bases, there was a span of 17 bases. The CDR3 runs 14 residues. The CDR3 region has the DNA TGTGCCAGCAGCCCAATGATGGCGGGTTCTACGCAGTATTTT. Translating it yields CASSPMMAGSTQYF.

The V gene is TRBV2, the J gene TRBJ1-5; no reliable D call. The CDR3 consists of 14 residues. Germline CDR1 and CDR2: SNHLY and FYNNEI. V lost 3 bases and J 4 bases, leaving 10 bases between the germline ends. This CDR3 reads CASSDAGRNQPQHF. In DNA, the CDR3 is TGTGCCAGCAGTGATGCGGGTAGGAATCAGCCCCAGCATTTT.

The chain recombines TRBV6-1 with TRBJ2-3, with 10 bases lining up with TRBD2. CDR1 MNHNS and CDR2 SASEGT come from the germline V gene. This CDR3 has 15 residues. The ends lost 5 bases at V and 5 bases at J; junction bases unmatched: 7. The CDR3 protein is CASSPSGGGGDTQYF. The CDR3 nucleotides are TGTGCCAGCAGTCCAAGCGGGGGGGGAGGAGATACGCAGTATTTT.

The V and J genes are TRBV2 and TRBJ1-2; perhaps TRBD1 as D (5 bases). The V gene's germline CDR1 is SNHLY and CDR2 FYNNEI. V dropped 6 bases and J dropped 0 bases, with 14 bases sitting between them. The CDR3 has 15 residues. This CDR3 is CASRAGGLANYGYTF. CDR3 bases: TGTGCCAGCAGAGCCGGGGGACTTGCTAACTATGGCTACACCTTC. Using reference TRBV2 and TRBJ1-2 for the parts outside the CDR3, the full variable domain is EPEVTQTPSHQVTQMGQEVILRCVPISNHLYFYWYRQILGQKVEFLVSFYNNEISEKSEIFDDQFSVERPDGSNFTLKIRSTKLEDSAMYFCASRAGGLANYGYTFGSGTRLTVV.